This T cell receptor (beta chain) was sequenced for a study of graft-versus-host responses after intestinal transplantation. TCRdb keeps only in-frame clones here, not all; method: immunoSEQ multiplex PCR. The table includes about 40,000 clones, more than 80% detected once. This CDR3 has 10 amino acids. Germline assignment: CDR1 DFQATT and CDR2 SNEGSKA (reference sequence). Deletions cut 3 bases from V and 5 bases from J, with 5 bases between. This rearrangement joins TRBV20-1 to TRBJ2-7, with unresolved D. The source is a human patient who received an intestinal transplant, so some T cells may come from the graft donor. The input for sequencing was PBMCs, taken approximately 700 days after intestinal transplantation. The CDR3 DNA reads as TGCAGTGCTAGCCGAAACGAGCAGTACTTC. Translated: CSASRNEQYF.